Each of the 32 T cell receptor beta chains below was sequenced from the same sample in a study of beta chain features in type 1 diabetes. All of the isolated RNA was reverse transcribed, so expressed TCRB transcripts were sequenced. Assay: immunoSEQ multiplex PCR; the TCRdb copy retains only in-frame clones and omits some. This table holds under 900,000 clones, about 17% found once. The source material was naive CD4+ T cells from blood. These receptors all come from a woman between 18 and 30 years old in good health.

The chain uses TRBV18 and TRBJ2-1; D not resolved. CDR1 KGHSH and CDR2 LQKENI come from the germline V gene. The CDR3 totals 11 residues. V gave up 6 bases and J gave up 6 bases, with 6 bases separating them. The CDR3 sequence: CASSAANEQFF. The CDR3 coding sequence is TGTGCCAGCTCGGCGGCCAATGAGCAGTTCTTC.

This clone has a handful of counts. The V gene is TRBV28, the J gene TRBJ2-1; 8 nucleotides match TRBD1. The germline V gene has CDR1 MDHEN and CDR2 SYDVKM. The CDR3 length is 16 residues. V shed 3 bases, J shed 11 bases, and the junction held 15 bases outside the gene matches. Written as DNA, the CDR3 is TGTGCCAGCAGTTTCCCCCTCGGACAGGGTAAAATGAAGCAGTTCTTC. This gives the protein CASSFPLGQGKMKQFF.

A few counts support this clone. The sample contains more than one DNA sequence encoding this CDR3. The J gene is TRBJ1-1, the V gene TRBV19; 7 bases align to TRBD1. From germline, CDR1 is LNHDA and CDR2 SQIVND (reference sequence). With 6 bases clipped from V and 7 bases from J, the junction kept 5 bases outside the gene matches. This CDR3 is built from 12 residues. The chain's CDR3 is CASSLRGLEAFF. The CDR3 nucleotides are TGTGCCAGTAGCCTGAGGGGGCTTGAAGCTTTCTTT.

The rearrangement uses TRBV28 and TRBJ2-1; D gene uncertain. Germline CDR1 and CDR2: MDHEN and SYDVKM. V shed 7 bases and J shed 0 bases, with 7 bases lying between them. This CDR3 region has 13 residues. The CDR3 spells CASTPSSYNEQFF. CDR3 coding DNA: TGTGCCAGCACCCCATCCTCCTACAATGAGCAGTTCTTC.

The CDR3 nucleotides read TGTGCCACCAGCAGAGATCAGCCGGGAGGGGGTGAGCAGTTCTTC. This encodes CATSRDQPGGGEQFF. This chain joins TRBV15 and TRBJ2-1; TRBD2 matches at 8 bases. The CDR3 consists of 15 residues. V lost 0 bases and J lost 9; bases outside the gene matches: 7. Germline CDR1 reads LNHNV; CDR2 reads YYDKDF (reference sequence). Using reference TRBV15 and TRBJ2-1 for the parts outside the CDR3, the full variable domain is DAMVIQNPRYQVTQFGKPVTLSCSQTLNHNVMYWYQQKSSQAPKLLFHYYDKDFNNEADTPDNFQSRRPNTSFCFLDIRSPGLGDTAMYLCATSRDQPGGGEQFFGPGTRLTVL.

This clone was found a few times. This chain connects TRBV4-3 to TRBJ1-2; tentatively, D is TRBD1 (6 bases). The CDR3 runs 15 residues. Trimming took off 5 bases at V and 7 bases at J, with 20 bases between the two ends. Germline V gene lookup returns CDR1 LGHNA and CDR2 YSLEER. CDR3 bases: TGCGCCAGCAGCTCCCGACAGGCCAACGGGGGTGGCTACACCTTC. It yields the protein CASSSRQANGGGYTF.

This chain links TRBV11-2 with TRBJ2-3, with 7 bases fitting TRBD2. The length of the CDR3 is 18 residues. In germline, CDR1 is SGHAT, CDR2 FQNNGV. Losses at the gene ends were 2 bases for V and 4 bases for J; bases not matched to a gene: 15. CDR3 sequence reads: CASSLRYLGGSKADTQYF. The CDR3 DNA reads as TGTGCCAGCAGCTTAAGATATTTAGGCGGGAGTAAGGCAGATACGCAGTATTTT.

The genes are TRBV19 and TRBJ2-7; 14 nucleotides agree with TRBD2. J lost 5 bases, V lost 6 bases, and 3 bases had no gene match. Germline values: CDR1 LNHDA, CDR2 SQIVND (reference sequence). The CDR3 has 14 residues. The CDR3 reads CASRGTSGSHEQYF. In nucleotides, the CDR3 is TGTGCCAGTAGGGGGACTAGCGGGAGTCACGAGCAGTACTTC.

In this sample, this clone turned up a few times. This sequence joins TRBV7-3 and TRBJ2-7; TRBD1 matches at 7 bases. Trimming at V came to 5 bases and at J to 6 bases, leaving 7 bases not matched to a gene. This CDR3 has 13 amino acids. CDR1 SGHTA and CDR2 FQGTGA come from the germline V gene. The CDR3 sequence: CASSTSTGLEQYF. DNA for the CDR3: TGTGCCAGCAGCACATCGACAGGGCTCGAGCAGTACTTC.

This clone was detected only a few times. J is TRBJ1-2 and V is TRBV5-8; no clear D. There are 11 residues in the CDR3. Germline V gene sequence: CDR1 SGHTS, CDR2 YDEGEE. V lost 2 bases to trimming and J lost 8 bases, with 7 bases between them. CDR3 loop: CASSFRSGYTF. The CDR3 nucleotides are TGTGCCAGCAGCTTCCGTTCGGGCTACACCTTC.

The CDR3 coding sequence is TGCGCCAGCAGCCAAGGCCTTCGACAGGGCGGTTGGGAGACCCAGTACTTC. This translates into CASSQGLRQGGWETQYF. The V gene is TRBV4-3, the J gene TRBJ2-5; 7 bases fit TRBD1. The CDR3 loop spans 17 amino acids. J gave up 5 bases and V 1 base, and 13 bases lay outside the gene matches. The germline V gene has CDR1 LGHNA and CDR2 YSLEER.

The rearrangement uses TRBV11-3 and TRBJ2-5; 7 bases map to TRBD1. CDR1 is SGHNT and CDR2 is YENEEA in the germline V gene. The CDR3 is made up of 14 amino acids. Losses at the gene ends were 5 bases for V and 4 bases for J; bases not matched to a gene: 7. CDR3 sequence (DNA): TGTGCCAGCAGCACAAAGACAGGGTTAGAGACCCAGTACTTC. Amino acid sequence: CASSTKTGLETQYF.

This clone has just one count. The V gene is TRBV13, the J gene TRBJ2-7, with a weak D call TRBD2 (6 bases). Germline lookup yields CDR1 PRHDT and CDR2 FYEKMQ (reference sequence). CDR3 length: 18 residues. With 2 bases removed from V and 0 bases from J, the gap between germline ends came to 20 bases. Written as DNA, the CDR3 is TGTGCCAGCAGCTTAAGGGCAGGGACTCGTCATAGCTCCTACGAGCAGTACTTC. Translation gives CASSLRAGTRHSSYEQYF.

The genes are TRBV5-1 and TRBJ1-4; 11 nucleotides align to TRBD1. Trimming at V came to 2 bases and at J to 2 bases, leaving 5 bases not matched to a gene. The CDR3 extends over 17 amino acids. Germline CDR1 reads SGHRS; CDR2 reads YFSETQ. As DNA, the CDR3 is TGCGCCAGCAGCTTCGGGACAGGGGGTGGTACTAATGAAAAACTGTTTTTT. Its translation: CASSFGTGGGTNEKLFF.

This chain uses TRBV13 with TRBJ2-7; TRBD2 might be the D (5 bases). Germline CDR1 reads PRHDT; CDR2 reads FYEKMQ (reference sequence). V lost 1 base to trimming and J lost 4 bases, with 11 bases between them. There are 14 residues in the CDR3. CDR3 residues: CASSLAGGGYEQYF. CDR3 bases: TGTGCCAGCAGCTTAGCTGGAGGCGGATACGAGCAGTACTTC.

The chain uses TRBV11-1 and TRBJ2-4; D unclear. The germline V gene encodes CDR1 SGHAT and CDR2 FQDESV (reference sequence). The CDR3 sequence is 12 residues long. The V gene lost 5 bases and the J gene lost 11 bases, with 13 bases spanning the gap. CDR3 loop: CASSRHESLQYF. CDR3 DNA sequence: TGTGCCAGCAGCCGGCACGAGTCGCTTCAGTACTTC.

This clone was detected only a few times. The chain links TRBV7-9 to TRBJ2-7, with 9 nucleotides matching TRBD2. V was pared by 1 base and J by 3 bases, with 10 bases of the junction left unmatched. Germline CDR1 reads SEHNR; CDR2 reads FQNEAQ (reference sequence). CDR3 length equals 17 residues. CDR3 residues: CASSLEVAGGPNYEQYF. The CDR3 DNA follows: TGTGCCAGCAGCTTAGAAGTCGCGGGAGGGCCTAACTACGAGCAGTACTTC.

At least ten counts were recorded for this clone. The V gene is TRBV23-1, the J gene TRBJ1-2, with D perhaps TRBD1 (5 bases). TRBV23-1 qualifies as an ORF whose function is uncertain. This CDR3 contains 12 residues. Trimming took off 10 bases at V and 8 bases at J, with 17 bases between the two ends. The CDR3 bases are TGCGCCATCACGGTGGCAGGGTGCGGCTACACCTTC. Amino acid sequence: CAITVAGCGYTF.

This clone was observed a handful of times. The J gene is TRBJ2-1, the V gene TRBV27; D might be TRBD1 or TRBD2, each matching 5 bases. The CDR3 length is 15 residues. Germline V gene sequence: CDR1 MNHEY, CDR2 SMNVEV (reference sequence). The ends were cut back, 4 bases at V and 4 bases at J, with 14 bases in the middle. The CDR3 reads CASSSRDPRYNEQFF. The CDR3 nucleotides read TGTGCCAGCAGTTCCCGGGACCCAAGATACAATGAGCAGTTCTTC.

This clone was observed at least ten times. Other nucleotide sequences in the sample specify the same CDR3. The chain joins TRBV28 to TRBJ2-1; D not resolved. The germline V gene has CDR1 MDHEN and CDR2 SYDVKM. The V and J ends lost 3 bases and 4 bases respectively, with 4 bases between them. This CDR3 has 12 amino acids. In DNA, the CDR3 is TGTGCCAGCAGTTTGGTTTACAATGAGCAGTTCTTC. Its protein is CASSLVYNEQFF.

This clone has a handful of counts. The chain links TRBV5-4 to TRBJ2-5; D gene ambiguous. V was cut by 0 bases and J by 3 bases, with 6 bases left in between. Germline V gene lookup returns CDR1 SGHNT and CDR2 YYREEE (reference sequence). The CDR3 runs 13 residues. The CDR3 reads CASSLDQEETQYF. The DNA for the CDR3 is TGTGCCAGCAGCTTGGACCAGGAAGAGACCCAGTACTTC.

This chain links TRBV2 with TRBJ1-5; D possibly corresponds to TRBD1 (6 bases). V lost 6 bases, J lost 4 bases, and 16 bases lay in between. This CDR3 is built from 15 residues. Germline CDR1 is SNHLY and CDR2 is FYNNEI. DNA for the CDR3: TGTGCCAGCAGGGGCCTGGGGACAAAAAATCAGCCCCAGCATTTT. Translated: CASRGLGTKNQPQHF.

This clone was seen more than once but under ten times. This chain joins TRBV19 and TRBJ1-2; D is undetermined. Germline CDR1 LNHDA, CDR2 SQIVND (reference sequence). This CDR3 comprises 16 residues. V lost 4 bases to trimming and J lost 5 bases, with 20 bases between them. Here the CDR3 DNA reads TGTGCCAGTAGTAATCCAGGCTCCCGTGTAGGGTATGGCTACACCTTC. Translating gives CASSNPGSRVGYGYTF.

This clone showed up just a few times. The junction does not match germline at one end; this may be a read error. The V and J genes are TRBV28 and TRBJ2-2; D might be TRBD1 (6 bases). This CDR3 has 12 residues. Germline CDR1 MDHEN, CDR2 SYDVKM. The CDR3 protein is CGTQSNTGELFF. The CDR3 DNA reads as TGCGGGACACAGTCGAACACCGGGGAGCTGTTTTTT. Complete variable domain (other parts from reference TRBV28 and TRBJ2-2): DVKVTQSSRYLVKRTGEKVFLECVQDMDHENMFWYRQDPGLGLRLIYFSYDVKMKEKGDIPEGYSVSREKKERFSLILESASTNQTSMYLCGTQSNTGELFFGEGSRLTVL.

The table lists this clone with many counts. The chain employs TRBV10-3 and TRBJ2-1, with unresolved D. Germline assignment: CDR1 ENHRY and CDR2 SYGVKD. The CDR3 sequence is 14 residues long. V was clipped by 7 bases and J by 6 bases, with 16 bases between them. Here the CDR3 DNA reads TGTGCCATCATGCCGTCGGAGTGGGGCAATGAGCAGTTCTTC. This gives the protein CAIMPSEWGNEQFF.

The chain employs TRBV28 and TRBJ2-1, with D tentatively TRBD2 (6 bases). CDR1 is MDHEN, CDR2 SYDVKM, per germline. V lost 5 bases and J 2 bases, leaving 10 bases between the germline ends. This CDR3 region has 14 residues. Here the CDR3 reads CASSPTGAYNEQFF. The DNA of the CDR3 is TGTGCCAGCAGTCCAACGGGAGCCTACAATGAGCAGTTCTTC.

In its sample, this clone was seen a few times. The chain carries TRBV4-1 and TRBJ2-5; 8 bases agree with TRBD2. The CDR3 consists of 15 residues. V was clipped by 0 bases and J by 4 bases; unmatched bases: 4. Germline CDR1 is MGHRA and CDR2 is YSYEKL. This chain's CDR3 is CASSQDRLAGETQYF. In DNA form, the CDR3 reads TGCGCCAGCAGCCAAGATAGGCTAGCGGGAGAGACCCAGTACTTC.

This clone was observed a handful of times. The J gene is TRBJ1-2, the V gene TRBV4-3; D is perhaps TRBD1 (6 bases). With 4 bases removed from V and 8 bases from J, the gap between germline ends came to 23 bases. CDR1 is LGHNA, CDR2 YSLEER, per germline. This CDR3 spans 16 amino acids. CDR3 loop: CASSLDSTGTGVGYTF. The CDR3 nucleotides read TGCGCCAGCAGCCTTGATTCGACAGGTACGGGGGTCGGCTACACCTTC.

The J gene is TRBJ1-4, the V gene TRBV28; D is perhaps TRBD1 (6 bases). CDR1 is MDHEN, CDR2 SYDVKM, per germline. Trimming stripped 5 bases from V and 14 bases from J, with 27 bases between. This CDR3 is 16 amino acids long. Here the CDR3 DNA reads TGTGCCAGCAGTCTTTTCCCCGCACAGGGAGGTTCGCAGCTGTTTTTT. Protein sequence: CASSLFPAQGGSQLFF.

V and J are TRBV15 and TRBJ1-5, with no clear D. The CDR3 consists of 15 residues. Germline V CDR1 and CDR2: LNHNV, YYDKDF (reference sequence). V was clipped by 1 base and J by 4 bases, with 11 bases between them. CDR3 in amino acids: CATSRATNRNQPQHF. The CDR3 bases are TGTGCCACCAGCAGAGCCACAAATAGAAATCAGCCCCAGCATTTT.

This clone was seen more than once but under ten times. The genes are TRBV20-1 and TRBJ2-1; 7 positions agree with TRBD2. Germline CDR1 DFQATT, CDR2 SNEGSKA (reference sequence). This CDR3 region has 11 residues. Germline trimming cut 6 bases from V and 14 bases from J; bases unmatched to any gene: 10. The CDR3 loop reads CSAQTGTKEFF. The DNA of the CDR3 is TGCAGTGCCCAAACGGGGACTAAAGAGTTCTTC.

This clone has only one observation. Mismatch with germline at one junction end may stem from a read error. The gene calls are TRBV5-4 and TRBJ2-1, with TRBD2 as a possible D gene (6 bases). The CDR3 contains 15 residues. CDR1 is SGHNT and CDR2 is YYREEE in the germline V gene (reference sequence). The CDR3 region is CASSQDSEKTSEQFF. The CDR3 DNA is TGCGCCAGCAGCCAAGATAGTGAGAAAACTAGCGAGCAGTTCTTC. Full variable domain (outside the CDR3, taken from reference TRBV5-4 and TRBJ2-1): ETGVTQSPTHLIKTRGQQVTLRCSSQSGHNTVSWYQQALGQGPQFIFQYYREEENGRGNFPPRFSGLQFPNYSSELNVNALELDDSALYLCASSQDSEKTSEQFFGPGTRLTVL.